The rows below give T cell receptor beta chains drawn from one sample of a study of low-dose radiotherapy and immunotherapy resistance in tumors. MiXCR, applied by TCRdb to the reads, yields one record per CDR3 protein. This sample has 30,000 or so distinct CDR3 sequences; around 54% occur once, and the top ten carry roughly 5.7%. Material: PBMCs, obtained after low-dose radiotherapy plus immunotherapy. All receptors come from a male donor with gallbladder cancer. The CDR3 runs from the conserved cysteine through the conserved F or W. Each record gives: clone size, V gene, J gene, D gene, CDR3 protein, CDR3 DNA. A D gene is named only where the DNA matches it firmly. A row's size may be missing; if present it is once, few, many or a size class.

>NA|TRBV27|TRBJ2-7|TRBD2
CASSWGRAFEQYF
TGTGCCAGCAGTTGGGGGAGGGCCTTCGAGCAGTACTTC
>NA|TRBV19|TRBJ1-2|NA
CASSRLEGNYGYTF
TGTGCCAGTAGTCGCTTGGAGGGGAACTATGGCTACACCTTC
>NA|TRBV7-2|TRBJ2-2|NA
CASSFLPGPNTGELFF
TGTGCCAGCAGCTTTCTTCCGGGACCAAACACCGGGGAGCTGTTTTTT
>NA|TRBV6-2/TRBV6-3|TRBJ2-7|NA
CASSRYRENHYEQYF
TGTGCCAGCAGTAGGTACAGGGAAAACCATTACGAGCAGTACTTC
>NA|TRBV7-2|TRBJ1-1|NA
CASSFRGTPLGNTEAFF
TGTGCCAGCAGCTTTCGGGGCACCCCCCTGGGGAACACTGAAGCTTTCTTT
>many|TRBV20-1|TRBJ2-2|NA
CSARKRSGSGELFF
TGCAGTGCTAGAAAACGGTCCGGGTCCGGGGAGCTGTTTTTT
>medium-sized|TRBV28|TRBJ2-1|TRBD1
CASNAGTGLFF
TGTGCCAGCAATGCCGGGACAGGGTTATTCTTC
>NA|TRBV28|TRBJ2-7|NA
CASRDISYEQYF
TGTGCCAGCAGGGACATCTCCTACGAGCAGTACTTC
>NA|TRBV5-1|TRBJ2-5|NA
CASSLGNQETQYF
TGCGCCAGCAGCTTGGGGAACCAAGAGACCCAGTACTTC
>NA|TRBV28|TRBJ2-1|TRBD1
CASSLGQGLGEQFF
TGTGCCAGCAGTCTAGGACAGGGACTCGGTGAGCAGTTCTTC
>NA|TRBV5-4|TRBJ1-1|NA
CASSPRTAPNTEAFF
TGTGCCAGCAGCCCCCGGACAGCGCCGAACACTGAAGCTTTCTTT
>NA|TRBV6-1|TRBJ2-5|TRBD2
CASSERAGGPVETQYF
TGTGCCAGCAGTGAACGCGCGGGGGGGCCCGTTGAGACCCAGTACTTC
>NA|TRBV20-1|TRBJ1-2|TRBD1
CSAVTTGGGNYGYTF
TGCAGTGCTGTAACTACAGGGGGAGGTAACTATGGCTACACCTTC
>medium-sized|TRBV19|TRBJ1-5|NA
CASSGPPGYQPQHF
TGTGCCAGTAGTGGACCGCCCGGCTATCAGCCCCAGCATTTT
>NA|TRBV21-1|TRBJ1-4|NA
CASRDRETNEKLFF
TGTGCCAGCCGGGACAGGGAGACTAATGAAAAACTGTTTTTT
>many|TRBV2|TRBJ1-2|NA
CASSEGTHLEGYTF
TGTGCCAGCAGTGAAGGGACGCACCTCGAGGGCTACACCTTC
>once|TRBV10-3|TRBJ1-5|NA
CAISPSNQPQHF
TGTGCCATCAGCCCTTCCAATCAGCCCCAGCATTTT
>NA|TRBV29-1|TRBJ2-7|NA
CSVEDGTYEQYF
TGCAGCGTTGAGGACGGGACCTACGAGCAGTACTTC
>NA|TRBV3-1|TRBJ1-2|NA
CASSQATDYGYTF
TGTGCCAGCAGCCAAGCGACCGACTATGGCTACACCTTC
>medium-sized|TRBV28|TRBJ2-7|TRBD1
CASSHRGNYEQYF
TGTGCCAGCAGCCACAGGGGGAACTACGAGCAGTACTTC
>medium-sized|TRBV23-1|TRBJ1-5|NA
CASTLQGIVGNQPQHF
TGCGCCAGCACCCTACAGGGAATAGTTGGCAATCAGCCCCAGCATTTT
>NA|TRBV28|TRBJ2-1|NA
CASSFRLVSYNEQFF
TGTGCCAGCAGTTTTAGACTGGTCTCCTACAATGAGCAGTTCTTC
>NA|TRBV29-1|TRBJ1-2|NA
CSVETVRGANYGYTF
TGCAGCGTTGAAACGGTGCGGGGAGCTAACTATGGCTACACCTTC
>once|TRBV5-1|TRBJ2-3|NA
CASTLQRTSTDTQYF
TGCGCCAGCACCTTGCAGCGGACTAGCACAGATACGCAGTATTTT
>NA|TRBV6-2/TRBV6-3|TRBJ2-7|NA
CASSYGYSGYEQYF
TGTGCCAGCAGTTACGGGTATTCGGGCTACGAGCAGTACTTC
>NA|TRBV15|TRBJ2-7|NA
CATSRDRIYEQYF
TGTGCCACCAGCAGAGATCGGATCTACGAGCAGTACTTC
>NA|TRBV28|TRBJ1-6|TRBD1
CASSPGTGGSPLHF
TGTGCCAGCAGTCCCGGGACAGGGGGATCACCCCTCCACTTT
>medium-sized|TRBV28|TRBJ2-7|NA
CASSLDGGNVYEQYF
TGTGCCAGCAGTTTAGATGGGGGGAACGTCTACGAGCAGTACTTC
>many|TRBV6-6|TRBJ1-3|NA
CASSYSTYSGNTIYF
TGTGCCAGCAGTTACTCGACGTACTCTGGAAACACCATATATTTT
>NA|TRBV12-3/TRBV12-4|TRBJ1-5|NA
CASSLISGVSQPQHF
TGTGCCAGCAGTTTAATCTCCGGGGTGAGTCAGCCCCAGCATTTT
>NA|TRBV5-1|TRBJ2-2|TRBD2
CASSSGLAGTGELFF
TGCGCCAGCAGCTCCGGACTAGCCGGGACCGGGGAGCTGTTTTTT
>NA|TRBV4-2|TRBJ1-4|TRBD1
CASSQAGTENEKLFF
TGTGCCAGCAGCCAAGCCGGGACAGAAAATGAAAAACTGTTTTTT
>NA|TRBV14|TRBJ2-1|NA
CASSQVSGARGSYNEQFF
TGTGCCAGCAGCCAAGTTTCAGGGGCCCGAGGCTCCTACAATGAGCAGTTCTTC
>NA|TRBV15|TRBJ2-1|NA
CATSRFGGNEQFF
TGTGCCACCAGCAGATTTGGCGGCAATGAGCAGTTCTTC
>few|TRBV5-1|TRBJ2-5|NA
CASSLDGGETQYF
TGCGCCAGCAGCCTGGACGGGGGAGAGACCCAGTACTTC
>NA|TRBV5-1|TRBJ1-6|TRBD1
CASSEGQGAVSPLHF
TGCGCCAGCAGCGAAGGACAGGGGGCTGTTTCACCCCTCCACTTT
>NA|TRBV28|TRBJ2-7|NA
CASSSRRSINYEQYF
TGTGCCAGCAGTTCGAGACGGTCCATCAACTACGAGCAGTACTTC
>medium-sized|TRBV5-1|TRBJ1-1|TRBD1
CASSGGQGTPEGEAFF
TGCGCCAGCAGCGGGGGACAGGGTACCCCTGAAGGGGAAGCTTTCTTT
>NA|TRBV2|TRBJ2-1|NA
CASSPSYNEQFF
TGTGCCAGCAGTCCTAGTTACAATGAGCAGTTCTTC
>NA|TRBV5-8|TRBJ2-1|NA
CASSLGGKLGSSYNEQFF
TGTGCCAGCAGCTTGGGGGGGAAACTAGGAAGCTCCTACAATGAGCAGTTCTTC
>many|TRBV5-1|TRBJ2-5|NA
CASSLASGGAGLQETQYF
TGCGCCAGCAGCTTGGCCTCGGGCGGGGCAGGATTACAAGAGACCCAGTACTTC
>NA|TRBV9|TRBJ2-1|NA
CASSVIRSTEQFF
TGTGCCAGCAGCGTAATCAGGTCAACTGAGCAGTTCTTC
>NA|TRBV6-2/TRBV6-3|TRBJ1-1|NA
CASSSGGVVTEAFF
TGTGCCAGCAGTTCAGGAGGGGTAGTCACTGAAGCTTTCTTT
>few|TRBV20-1|TRBJ1-6|NA
CSATDTGNSPLHF
TGCAGTGCTACAGACACGGGGAATTCACCCCTCCACTTT
>NA|TRBV5-1|TRBJ1-2|NA
CASSSDGINYGYTF
TGCGCCAGCAGCTCGGACGGGATTAACTATGGCTACACCTTC
>medium-sized|TRBV7-8|TRBJ2-3|NA
CASSLSDSGTDTQYF
TGTGCCAGCAGCTTGAGCGACAGCGGGACAGATACGCAGTATTTT
>medium-sized|TRBV5-4|TRBJ1-1|NA
CASSLEKNTEAFF
TGTGCCAGCAGCTTGGAGAAGAACACTGAAGCTTTCTTT
>NA|TRBV28|TRBJ1-5|NA
CASRGGNQPQHF
TGTGCCAGCAGAGGGGGGAATCAGCCCCAGCATTTT
>NA|TRBV6-1|TRBJ2-3|TRBD1
CASSALTWTGTDTQYF
TGTGCCAGCAGTGCCCTAACGTGGACAGGGACAGATACGCAGTATTTT
>many|TRBV7-9|TRBJ1-4|NA
CASSSWNIRNEKLFF
TGTGCCAGCAGCTCATGGAACATCCGTAATGAAAAACTGTTTTTT
>NA|TRBV5-7|TRBJ2-7|NA
CASSLAGRPGTYEQYF
TGTGCCAGCAGCTTGGCTGGTCGGCCAGGGACCTACGAGCAGTACTTC
>many|TRBV7-9|TRBJ1-4|TRBD1
CASRSRQGSEKLFF
TGTGCCAGCAGATCACGACAGGGGAGTGAAAAACTGTTTTTT
>NA|TRBV2|TRBJ1-2|TRBD1
CASRTGGDYGYTF
TGTGCCAGCAGAACAGGGGGCGACTATGGCTACACCTTC
>medium-sized|TRBV5-1|TRBJ2-7|TRBD1
CASSFTSGQGGEQYF
TGCGCCAGCAGCTTCACCTCGGGACAGGGTGGGGAGCAGTACTTC